This note documents a single T cell receptor beta chain sequence. The CDR3 sequence is 14 residues long. Germline V gene lookup returns CDR1 SGDLS and CDR2 YYNGEE. The trim removed 4 bases at V and 5 bases at J, leaving 8 bases unmatched. This table comes from immunoSEQ multiplex PCR, and its TCRdb copy is limited to in-frame clones, with some not included. The data hold about 93,000 clones, with 92% observed a single time. These data come from a study of OX40 agonist ivuxolimab in advanced cancers. Study summary: The patients' treatment was ivuxolimab, an agonistic anti-OX40 (CD134) antibody.

The TCR sequence derives from an adult with an advanced solid tumor such as melanoma, head and neck, liver or kidney cancer. The source was CD4+ or CD8+ T cells sorted from blood, collected in a trial of the OX40 agonist ivuxolimab. The J gene is TRBJ2-7, the V gene TRBV9; 8 bases match TRBD2. CDR3 nucleotide sequence: TGTGCCAGCAGCCCCCGTGGAGCGGGAGACGAGCAGTACTTC. Translated, it gives CASSPRGAGDEQYF.